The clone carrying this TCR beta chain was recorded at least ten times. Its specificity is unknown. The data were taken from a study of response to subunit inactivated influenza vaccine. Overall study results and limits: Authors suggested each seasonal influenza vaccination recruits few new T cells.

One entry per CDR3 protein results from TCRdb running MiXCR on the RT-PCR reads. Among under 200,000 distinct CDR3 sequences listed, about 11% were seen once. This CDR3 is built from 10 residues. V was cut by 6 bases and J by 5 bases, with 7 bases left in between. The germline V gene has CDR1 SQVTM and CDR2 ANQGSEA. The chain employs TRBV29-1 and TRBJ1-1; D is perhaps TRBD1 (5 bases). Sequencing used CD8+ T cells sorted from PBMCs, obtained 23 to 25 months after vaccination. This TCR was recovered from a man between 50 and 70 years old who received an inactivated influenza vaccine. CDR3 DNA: TGCAGCGTGTGGGGGACTGAAGCTTTCTTT. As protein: CSVWGTEAFF. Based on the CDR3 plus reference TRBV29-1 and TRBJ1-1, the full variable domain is SAVISQKPSRDICQRGTSLTIQCQVDSQVTMMFWYRQQPGQSLTLIATANQGSEATYESGFVIDKFPISRPNLTFSTLTVSNMSPEDSSIYLCSVWGTEAFFGQGTRLTVV.